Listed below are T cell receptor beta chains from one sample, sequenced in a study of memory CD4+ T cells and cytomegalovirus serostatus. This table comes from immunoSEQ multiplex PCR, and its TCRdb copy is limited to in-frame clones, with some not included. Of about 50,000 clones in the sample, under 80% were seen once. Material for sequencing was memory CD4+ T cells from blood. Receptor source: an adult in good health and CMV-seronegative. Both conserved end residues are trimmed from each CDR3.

ASSSIPIGKTDTQY,TRBV5-1
ASSSRPGSYEQY,TRBV19
ASSQGTGRGTGELF,TRBV4-2
ASSQWTSGRMVELF,TRBV4-2
ASSLISARRVADTQY,TRBV27
ASSARDSYGYT,TRBV19
ASSYEGVGGSETQY,TRBV6-5
ASSQDSYTEAF,TRBV14
ASRRAVSAYGYT,TRBV2
ASSPRGAATNEKLF,TRBV28
ASSLGLAGSSYNEQF,TRBV7-8
ASSLGEAGAVGHGELF,TRBV5-5
ATSRRQPGSSGRAGHEQY,TRBV15
ASSQRAGATGDTQY,TRBV4-2
AWASSADTQY,TRBV30
ASSLVSGQETQY,TRBV5-1
ASSVGPSGSMGGELF,TRBV9